This T cell receptor (beta chain) was sequenced for a study of yellow fever vaccine responses in identical twins. Study outcomes and limitations: After vaccination, twins' T cell response reportedly seemed partly convergent, partly personalized.

MiXCR, applied by TCRdb to the RT-PCR reads, yields one record per CDR3 protein. The sample lists 25,000 or so distinct CDR3 sequences, under 80% occurring once. With respect to this clonotype: The target antigen is unknown.

Germline V gives CDR1 SSHAT, CDR2 FNYEAQ (reference sequence). The CDR3 has 17 residues. V dropped 5 bases and J dropped 3 bases, with 20 bases sitting between them. This sequence joins TRBV7-7 and TRBJ2-1; the D gene is possibly TRBD1 (5 bases). The material was T cells from blood (PBMCs), unsorted or a sorted subset (not recorded which), obtained before or after yellow fever vaccination (not recorded which). The receptor's source is a woman between 18 and 29 years old who received the yellow fever vaccine. CDR3 DNA: TGTGCCAGCAGCCCCGTCAGGGTTCGGTCTGTCTACAATGAGCAGTTCTTC. Translated, it gives CASSPVRVRSVYNEQFF. Based on the CDR3 plus reference TRBV7-7 and TRBJ2-1, the full variable domain is GAGVSQSPRYKVTKRGQDVTLRCDPISSHATLYWYQQALGQGPEFLTYFNYEAQPDKSGLPSDRFSAERPEGSISTLTIQRTEQRDSAMYRCASSPVRVRSVYNEQFFGPGTRLTVL.